This TCR beta chain is from a study of shared clonotypes between healthy human individuals (dated by TCRdb to 2018 to 2021). For context, the study as a whole: The cohort comprised a couple of women and a few men aged 18 to 49 years. Each donor's leukapheresis produced roughly between roughly 0.9 and 9 billion PBMCs. For each donor, three plates each were used for CD4 naive and CD4 memory, two plates were used for CD8 naive, and one plate was used for CD8 memory. Libraries were prepared and TCR repertoires were sequenced by different laboratories using diverse techniques, in order to increase sequencing depth and limit assay-specific biases. The study deeply sequenced blood TCR repertoires of about five healthy adults to estimate repertoire size and the extent of clonotype sharing between individuals.

General conclusions and limits of the study: About 5% of naive CD4, 3% to 3.5% of naive CD8, about 2.4% of memory CD4, and 0.4% of memory CD8 clonotypes were shared across several donors. Based on pairwise subsampling, the degree of clonotype sharing among donors was expected to be affected by sequencing depth. Only blood was sampled, and tissue TCR repertoires likely differ from those in blood. Compared with non-shared clonotypes, clonotypes shared by all four sorted-subset donors had higher generation probabilities. Naive subsets generally had larger estimated clonotype richness than memory subsets did. Incomplete sequencing was indicated by rarefaction of sorted-subset datasets, despite the large sequencing depth. The genetic and exposure-history diversity represented was limited by the small number of donors.

Healthy HIV-negative adults with no recently reported acute infections or vaccinations were included as donors. Every donor was a Caucasian adult residing in Nashville, Tennessee, USA. CD4+ T cells were enriched by magnetic negative selection, after which naive cells were positively selected on CD45RA and the negative fraction was taken as the memory subset. After blood collection by leukapheresis, PBMCs were isolated using Ficoll-Histopaque density gradient centrifugation and then cryopreserved in the vapor phase of liquid nitrogen. Analytical flow cytometry was used to check the purity and quantity of every magnetically sorted T cell population. Genomic DNA was isolated from each sorted fraction and quantified by UV absorbance on a Nanodrop 2000c. The CDR3 numbers 16 residues from cysteine through phenylalanine. Only CDR3 DNA remains: 48 bases, in frame from the first base. The germline V gene gives CDR1 as MNHEY and CDR2 as SVGAGI. The junction shows trimming of 4 bases on V and 5 bases on J, plus 18 bases between the germline ends.

About this clone itself: Its antigen remains unidentified. One base away there is no much larger clone; base qualities are not given.

Using the deep immunoSEQ assay, TCR CDR3 regions were amplified from genomic DNA by multiplex PCR. For each cell subset, the extracted genomic DNA was distributed evenly across all wells of several immunoSEQ 96-well plates, and each plate served as one replicate. Each replicate PCR for sorted subsets received roughly 0.2 ug genomic DNA, equal to roughly 30,000 T cell genomes. The purified libraries were quantified using a Qubit 3.0 fluorometer, sized with a Bioanalyzer 2100, and then quantified again using the KAPA Library Quantification kit. A separate single-read 150-cycle Illumina NextSeq 550 flow cell was used to sequence each immunoSEQ 96-well plate. The published analysis was carried out like this. Because the immunoSEQ output held only junctional sequences and lacked quality scores, the filtering could not match the filtering applied to full-length reads. To assign V/J genes and CDR3, sequences were annotated against IMGT germline references using PyIR, a Python wrapper for IgBLAST v1.9. Reads with weak V/J assignments (E-value above 1e-6), missing CDR3, stop codons, out-of-frame junctions, or ambiguous translated residues were removed. V3J clonotypes were defined as sequences sharing an identical inferred V gene, J gene, and CDR3 amino acid sequence. To compute the percentage overlap between repertoires, the number of shared unique clonotypes was divided by the size of the smaller repertoire. RTK rarefaction, the Chao1 estimator, and Recon v2.1 estimates of unobserved clonotypes were used to assess repertoire richness. For all TCRbeta clonotypes obtained by the gDNA method from a few donors, generation probabilities were computed with OLGA. This immuneACCESS table, as held by TCRdb, lists in-frame sequences with V and J called but not all clones. Of the missing ones, under half trace to an unresolved V gene in checked studies; the others have no known cause. Clone size and V and J calls were adopted from that table, with D and trimming inferred from the DNA. The sample table contains a few million clones; only one count was recorded for 93% of them. The ten largest make up roughly 0.36% of the sample.

The V and J genes are TRBV6-5 and TRBJ1-5, with the D gene call left open. Sequencing was performed on naive CD4+ T cells from PBMCs. In the paper's terms, the cell subset or site label means: CD45RA+ positively selected. The sequence came from a man younger than 30 in good health. Some clones in this sample may be carry-over from other donors' samples. This receptor carries the CDR3 CASSLSRDNHYQPQHF. The DNA is TGTGCCAGCAGTTTGTCCCGTGACAATCACTATCAGCCCCAGCATTTT.